These T cell receptor beta chains were read from a single sample in a study of blood T cell repertoires in COVID-19. Repertoires were generated with immunoSEQ multiplex PCR, while TCRdb's copy carries only in-frame clones and drops some. The sample lists about 89,000 clones, 80% occurring once. The specimen sequenced was peripheral blood. The receptors shown here come from an elderly woman with acute or convalescent COVID-19. Both conserved end residues are part of each CDR3. Each record gives: CDR3 protein, CDR3 DNA, J gene, D gene, V gene, clone size. The D gene is left open where the match is weak. The size entry is marked missing in some rows and otherwise reads once, few, many or a size class.

CDR3 protein: CSVIRSSGNTIYF; CDR3 DNA: TGCAGCGTAATTCGGAGCTCTGGAAACACCATATATTTT; J gene: TRBJ1-3; D gene: -; V gene: TRBV29-1; clone size: -
CDR3 protein: CASSTVPGYTDTQYF; CDR3 DNA: TGTGCCAGTAGTACGGTACCGGGGTACACAGATACGCAGTATTTT; J gene: TRBJ2-3; D gene: -; V gene: TRBV19; clone size: -
CDR3 protein: CAWSPGLRGSQPQHF; CDR3 DNA: TGTGCCTGGAGCCCGGGACTCCGAGGGAGTCAGCCCCAGCATTTT; J gene: TRBJ1-5; D gene: -; V gene: TRBV30; clone size: -
CDR3 protein: CATSGQANNEQFF; CDR3 DNA: TGTGCCACCAGTGGGCAGGCCAACAATGAGCAGTTCTTC; J gene: TRBJ2-1; D gene: -; V gene: TRBV24-1; clone size: -
CDR3 protein: CASRTGGEGTEAFF; CDR3 DNA: TGCGCCAGCAGGACAGGGGGCGAGGGTACTGAAGCTTTCTTT; J gene: TRBJ1-1; D gene: TRBD1; V gene: TRBV5-1; clone size: once
CDR3 protein: CASSLGGAGEQFF; CDR3 DNA: TGCGCCAGCAGCTTGGGCGGGGCGGGTGAGCAGTTCTTC; J gene: TRBJ2-1; D gene: -; V gene: TRBV5-1; clone size: -
CDR3 protein: CASSSTGYADTQYF; CDR3 DNA: TGCGCCAGCAGCTCAACAGGGTACGCAGATACGCAGTATTTT; J gene: TRBJ2-3; D gene: -; V gene: TRBV5-1; clone size: -
CDR3 protein: CASRGDSNQPQHF; CDR3 DNA: TGTGCCAGCAGAGGAGATAGCAATCAGCCCCAGCATTTT; J gene: TRBJ1-5; D gene: -; V gene: TRBV2; clone size: -
CDR3 protein: CASSSLAGAGGELFF; CDR3 DNA: TGTGCCAGCAGCTCACTAGCGGGAGCTGGCGGGGAGCTGTTTTTT; J gene: TRBJ2-2; D gene: TRBD2; V gene: TRBV11-3; clone size: -
CDR3 protein: CASSETSGTTFSSYEQYF; CDR3 DNA: TGTGCCAGCAGTGAGACTAGCGGGACCACTTTCAGCTCCTACGAGCAGTACTTC; J gene: TRBJ2-7; D gene: TRBD2; V gene: TRBV2; clone size: -
CDR3 protein: CASSPGRETQYF; CDR3 DNA: TGTGCCAGCTCCCCCGGTCGGGAGACCCAGTACTTC; J gene: TRBJ2-5; D gene: -; V gene: TRBV6-6; clone size: once